The clone carrying this TCR beta chain was counted only a few times. The sample comes from a study of low-dose radiotherapy and immunotherapy resistance in tumors. Time point: before trial treatment. Eligibility criteria specified advanced solid malignancies devoid of tumor-infiltrating lymphocytes. TRAV- and TRBV-specific primers were used for first-strand cDNA, which covered alpha and beta chains. A constant-region primer paired with the V-primer adapter amplified TCRs over 20 PCR cycles. TCRdb re-called the reads with MiXCR, one entry per CDR3 protein. The sample includes over 70,000 distinct CDR3 sequences, around 30% of them seen just once. CDR1 and CDR2 (germline): GTSNPN, SVGIG (reference sequence). The CDR3 length is 12 residues. V was trimmed by 2 bases and J by 7 bases, leaving 9 bases between them.

The source is a female donor with ovarian cancer. V gene TRBV30 combines with J gene TRBJ2-1, with D perhaps TRBD1 (5 bases). Material: PBMCs, obtained before treatment. CDR3 sequence: CAWSKGVNEQFF. CDR3 nucleotides: TGTGCCTGGAGTAAAGGGGTGAATGAGCAGTTCTTC.